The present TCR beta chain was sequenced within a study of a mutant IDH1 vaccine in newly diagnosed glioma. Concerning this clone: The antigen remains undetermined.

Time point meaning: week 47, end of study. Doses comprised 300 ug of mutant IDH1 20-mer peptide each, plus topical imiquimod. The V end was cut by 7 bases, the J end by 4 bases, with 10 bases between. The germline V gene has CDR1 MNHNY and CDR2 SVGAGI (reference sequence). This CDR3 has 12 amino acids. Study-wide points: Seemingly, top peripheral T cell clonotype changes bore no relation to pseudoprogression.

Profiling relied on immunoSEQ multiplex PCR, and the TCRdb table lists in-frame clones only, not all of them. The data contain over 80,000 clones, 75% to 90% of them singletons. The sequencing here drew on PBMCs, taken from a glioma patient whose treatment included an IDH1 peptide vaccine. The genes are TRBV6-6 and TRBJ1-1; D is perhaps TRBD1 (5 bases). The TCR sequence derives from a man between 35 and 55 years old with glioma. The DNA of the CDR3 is TGTGCCAGCACCCGACAGAGCACTGAAGCTTTCTTT. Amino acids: CASTRQSTEAFF.